This T cell receptor (beta chain) emerged from a study of regulatory T cells in long-lasting Graves disease. According to the study, TCR beta libraries were built with iRepertoire HTBI primers and CDR3-region Arm-PCR. TCRdb re-called the multiplex PCR reads with MiXCR, one entry per CDR3 protein. The sample carries 350,000 to 500,000 distinct CDR3 sequences, about 15% recorded once. This clonotype was seen a few times. Time point denoted: newly diagnosed GD, antithyroid drugs for less than 3 months. With RNA extracted from PBMCs as input, the TCR library was made. There are 15 residues in the CDR3. CDR1 and CDR2 from the germline V gene are DFQATT and SNEGSKA (reference sequence). V gave up 5 bases and J gave up 1 base; unmatched junction bases: 10. These same data were also listed under a study on T cells in Graves' hyperthyroidism and ophthalmopathy. This second study says: Using 13 V-J features, a model discriminated ophthalmopathy from stable hyperthyroidism. Progression to ophthalmopathy was predicted a median of approximately seven months early.

The V and J genes are TRBV20-1 and TRBJ2-7, with 8 positions matching TRBD1. Sequenced here: peripheral blood mononuclear cells (PBMCs), sampled at new diagnosis, from a patient treated with antithyroid drugs. The clonotype originates from a woman aged 45-60 years with Graves disease. CDR3 DNA sequence: TGCAGTGCTCCCAGACCGGGACAGGCGTCCTACGAGCAGTACTTC. Its protein is CSAPRPGQASYEQYF.